Each of the 27 T cell receptor beta chains below was sequenced from the same sample in a study of shared T cell receptors in the human thymus. Method: immunoSEQ multiplex PCR; TCRdb's copy keeps in-frame clones and lacks some. The repertoire holds fewer than 700,000 clones, with approximately 90% as singletons. The data were also submitted as part of a second study, on human thymus T cells.

The sample taken for sequencing was thymocytes. Receptors originate from a boy in the first two years of life with a congenital heart defect.

This clone was found once. Other DNA sequences in the same sample also yield this CDR3. The gene calls are TRBV6-1 and TRBJ2-1, with D possibly matching TRBD2 (5 bases). V lost 4 bases and J lost 0, with 19 bases in between. The CDR3 has 18 amino acids. Germline V lookup: CDR1 MNHNS, CDR2 SASEGT. The CDR3 region has the DNA TGTGCCAGCAGTGCCGAGGCAGGAGGCGGAAGCTCCTACAATGAGCAGTTCTTC. Translation: CASSAEAGGGSSYNEQFF.

The rearrangement joins TRBV28 to TRBJ2-7, with D uncertain. Trimming took off 3 bases at V and 4 bases at J, with 19 bases between the two ends. Germline lookup yields CDR1 MDHEN and CDR2 SYDVKM. CDR3 length: 16 residues. This chain's CDR3 is CASSFTSRGFRYEQYF. The DNA for the CDR3 is TGTGCCAGCAGTTTTACCTCGAGAGGATTTCGGTACGAGCAGTACTTC.

The genes are TRBV5-6 and TRBJ2-5; D remains ambiguous. V lost 0 bases and J 1 base, leaving 10 bases between the germline ends. This CDR3 region has 15 residues. Germline CDR1 SGHDT, CDR2 YYEEEE. In DNA form, the CDR3 reads TGTGCCAGCAGCTTGGTCGGAGCCCCCCAAGAGACCCAGTACTTC. It is translated as CASSLVGAPQETQYF.

The V call is TRBV30, the J call TRBJ2-7; TRBD1 is a possible D gene (6 bases). The CDR3 loop spans 12 amino acids. Germline V gene data show CDR1 as GTSNPN and CDR2 as SVGIG (reference sequence). V was trimmed by 5 bases and J by 5 bases, leaving 13 bases between them. CDR3 protein: CAWEQGFHEQYF. The CDR3 nucleotides are TGTGCCTGGGAACAGGGTTTCCACGAGCAGTACTTC.

The V call is TRBV13, the J call TRBJ2-7; 7 nucleotides align to TRBD2. CDR1 is PRHDT and CDR2 is FYEKMQ in the germline V gene (reference sequence). The J segment lost 13 bases and the V segment lost 0 bases, leaving 18 bases of the junction unmatched. This CDR3 has 16 residues. CDR3 residues: CASSLGLPQPGGFVYF. The CDR3 nucleotides are TGTGCCAGCAGCTTAGGCCTTCCCCAGCCGGGAGGTTTTGTCTACTTC.

This sequence joins TRBV5-1 and TRBJ2-2; D ambiguous. Germline CDR1 is SGHRS and CDR2 is YFSETQ. Trimming removed 4 bases at V and 3 bases at J, with 4 bases between. CDR3 size: 12 residues. CDR3 loop: CASSHYTGELFF. The CDR3 region has the DNA TGCGCCAGCAGCCATTACACCGGGGAGCTGTTTTTT.

The CDR3 loop reads CASSVVSGQAPPSGANVLTF. CDR3 DNA sequence: TGTGCCAGCAGCGTGGTGTCGGGACAGGCCCCCCCCTCTGGGGCCAACGTCCTGACTTTC. This sequence joins TRBV27 and TRBJ2-6, with TRBD1 matching over 8 bases. The CDR3 length is 20 residues. Germline CDR1 is MNHEY and CDR2 is SMNVEV (reference sequence). V trimming: 6 bases; J trimming: 0 bases; junction bases outside the gene matches: 16.

V usage is TRBV4-3 and J usage is TRBJ1-4; tentatively, D is TRBD1 (5 bases). With 4 bases removed from V and 5 bases from J, the gap between germline ends came to 17 bases. The CDR3 consists of 16 residues. The germline CDR1 and CDR2 sequences are LGHNA and YSLEER. CDR3 sequence: CASSRSLLRGNEKLFF. CDR3 DNA sequence: TGCGCCAGCAGCCGCAGCCTCCTTCGGGGGAATGAAAAACTGTTTTTT.

This clone was observed a handful of times. The rearrangement uses TRBV4-1 and TRBJ1-2, with 8 bases aligning to TRBD1. From germline, CDR1 is MGHRA and CDR2 YSYEKL. The CDR3 has 17 residues. With 4 bases clipped from V and 0 bases from J, the junction kept 10 bases outside the gene matches. In nucleotides, the CDR3 is TGCGCCAGCAGCCCCCCGGGCAGGGGGCCATCTAACTATGGCTACACCTTC. It encodes CASSPPGRGPSNYGYTF.

The rearrangement joins TRBV6-1 to TRBJ1-5; no reliable D call. Germline lookup yields CDR1 MNHNS and CDR2 SASEGT. Between the trimmed V and J ends, which lost 3 bases and 2 bases, there was a span of 20 bases. This CDR3 has 18 amino acids. The CDR3 is CASSDAQDGEDGNQPQHF. The CDR3 nucleotides are TGTGCCAGCAGTGATGCCCAAGACGGGGAGGATGGCAATCAGCCCCAGCATTTT.

The DNA of the CDR3 is TGTGCCAGTAGTCCAAGACTAGCGTTCTACGAGCAGTACTTC. It translates to CASSPRLAFYEQYF. The V and J genes are TRBV19 and TRBJ2-7; the match to TRBD2 covers 8 bases. Germline CDR1 and CDR2: LNHDA and SQIVND (reference sequence). This CDR3 is 14 amino acids long. Trimming removed 5 bases from V and 3 bases from J; junction bases left unmatched: 6.

This chain connects TRBV7-2 to TRBJ1-2; possible D gene TRBD1, 6 bases. This CDR3 comprises 12 residues. The germline V and J ends were trimmed by 7 bases and 4 bases, with 10 bases remaining between them. Germline V CDR1 and CDR2: SGHTA, FQGNSA. CDR3 sequence: CASTRGFYGYTF. The CDR3 DNA reads as TGTGCCAGCACTAGGGGGTTCTATGGCTACACCTTC.

The V call is TRBV10-2, the J call TRBJ2-3; possibly TRBD2 for D (5 bases). This CDR3 has 15 residues. The germline V gene encodes CDR1 WSHSY and CDR2 SAAADI. Trimming removed 10 bases from V and 4 bases from J, with 21 bases in between. CDR3 protein: CATSEGLVEADTQYF. The CDR3 nucleotides read TGCGCCACCTCTGAAGGCCTAGTGGAGGCAGATACGCAGTATTTT.

The genes are TRBV27 and TRBJ2-3; D is perhaps TRBD1 (6 bases). CDR3 size: 16 residues. Germline V lookup: CDR1 MNHEY, CDR2 SMNVEV (reference sequence). V was trimmed by 8 bases and J by 2 bases, leaving 20 bases between them. CDR3 loop: CASCPGHYPSTDTQYF. The CDR3 DNA reads as TGTGCCAGCTGCCCGGGACACTACCCTTCCACAGATACGCAGTATTTT.

The V gene is TRBV4-3, the J gene TRBJ2-7; 11 bases are a match to TRBD2. The junction had 5 bases not matched to a gene; V was cut back by 0 bases and J by 1 base. The CDR3 is 17 residues long. CDR1 is LGHNA and CDR2 is YSLEER in the germline V gene. As DNA, the CDR3 is TGCGCCAGCAGCCAAGATATTGTAGCGGGAGGGTCCTACGAGCAGTACTTC. Translating it yields CASSQDIVAGGSYEQYF.

This clone was seen once. This chain links TRBV11-2 with TRBJ1-3; D remains ambiguous. CDR3 length equals 15 residues. Between the trimmed V and J ends, which lost 2 bases and 0 bases, there was a span of 8 bases. Germline CDR1 and CDR2: SGHAT and FQNNGV. CDR3 bases: TGTGCCAGCAGCTTAATTGAGGCCTCTGGAAACACCATATATTTT. This sequence encodes CASSLIEASGNTIYF.

The rearrangement uses TRBV4-3 and TRBJ2-5, with 13 bases matching TRBD2. The germline V gene has CDR1 LGHNA and CDR2 YSLEER. V shed 3 bases, J shed 4 bases, and the junction held 5 bases outside the gene matches. The CDR3 sequence is 16 residues long. CDR3 nucleotide sequence: TGCGCCAGCAGCCAGGCGGGACTAGCGGGGTCAGAGACCCAGTACTTC. Its protein is CASSQAGLAGSETQYF.

The V call is TRBV4-2, the J call TRBJ2-7, with D maybe TRBD1 (6 bases). CDR3 length: 15 residues. The germline V gene has CDR1 LGHNA and CDR2 YNFKEQ. V shed 6 bases and J shed 4 bases, with 19 bases lying between them. CDR3 sequence reads: CASRPKTGGVYEQYF. The CDR3 DNA sequence: TGTGCCAGCAGGCCCAAGACTGGGGGCGTGTACGAGCAGTACTTC.

The gene calls are TRBV13 and TRBJ2-7; 9 positions match TRBD1. This CDR3 is built from 15 residues. Germline-derived CDR1 and CDR2 are PRHDT and FYEKMQ (reference sequence). J gave up 3 bases and V 4 bases, and 7 bases lay outside the gene matches. The CDR3 loop reads CASSSLPGQGYEQYF. CDR3 nucleotides: TGTGCCAGCAGCTCCCTCCCGGGACAGGGCTACGAGCAGTACTTC. Complete variable domain (other parts from reference TRBV13 and TRBJ2-7): AAGVIQSPRHLIKEKRETATLKCYPIPRHDTVYWYQQGPGQDPQFLISFYEKMQSDKGSIPDRFSAQQFSDYHSELNMSSLELGDSALYFCASSSLPGQGYEQYFGPGTRLTVT.

The rearrangement uses TRBV28 and TRBJ1-5; TRBD1 matches 9 bases. The CDR3 covers 15 residues. The ends lost 2 bases at V and 4 bases at J; junction bases unmatched: 3. CDR1 and CDR2 (germline): MDHEN, SYDVKM. CDR3 sequence: CASSLRDRENQPQHF. CDR3 DNA: TGTGCCAGCAGTTTAAGGGACAGGGAAAATCAGCCCCAGCATTTT.

This clone was recorded only once. This sequence joins TRBV4-1 and TRBJ1-2; D not resolved. V was pared by 0 bases and J by 0 bases, with 8 bases between. Germline CDR1 is MGHRA and CDR2 is YSYEKL. The CDR3 extends over 15 amino acids. In DNA form, the CDR3 reads TGCGCCAGCAGCCAAGATCCTTCCCCTAACTATGGCTACACCTTC. This encodes CASSQDPSPNYGYTF.

The chain links TRBV5-1 to TRBJ1-1; 7 bases line up with TRBD1. The germline CDR1 and CDR2 sequences are SGHRS and YFSETQ. V lost 4 bases to trimming and J lost 0 bases; unmatched junction nucleotides: 12. This CDR3 has 17 amino acids. The CDR3 nucleotides are TGCGCCAGCAGCAAGATTTACAGGGGCCTTGTGAACACTGAAGCTTTCTTT. This gives the protein CASSKIYRGLVNTEAFF. Variable domain in full (rest from reference TRBV5-1 and TRBJ1-1): KAGVTQTPRYLIKTRGQQVTLSCSPISGHRSVSWYQQTPGQGLQFLFEYFSETQRNKGNFPGRFSGRQFSNSRSEMNVSTLELGDSALYLCASSKIYRGLVNTEAFFGQGTRLTVV.

V is TRBV6-1 and J is TRBJ2-1; 16 bases match TRBD2. Germline loops: CDR1 MNHNS, CDR2 SASEGT. This CDR3 is built from 18 residues. The V and J ends lost 1 base and 1 base, in that order; junction bases with no gene match: 1. CDR3 loop: CASSEGGLAGGSYNEQFF. The CDR3 nucleotides read TGTGCCAGCAGTGAAGGGGGACTAGCGGGAGGGTCCTACAATGAGCAGTTCTTC.

V is TRBV30 and J is TRBJ1-5; 8 nucleotides line up with TRBD1. V was pared by 3 bases and J by 6 bases, with 7 bases of the junction left unmatched. Germline CDR1 and CDR2: GTSNPN and SVGIG (reference sequence). The CDR3 runs to 14 residues. CDR3: CAWRDRGKRQPQHF. CDR3 nucleotides: TGTGCCTGGAGAGACAGGGGAAAACGTCAGCCCCAGCATTTT.

The gene calls are TRBV4-3 and TRBJ1-2; D is unresolved. CDR3 length: 13 amino acids. The germline gives CDR1 LGHNA, CDR2 YSLEER. Trimming shortened V by 0 bases and J by 3 bases, and 5 bases separated the two germline ends. CDR3 loop: CASSQEGYYGYTF. CDR3 coding DNA: TGCGCCAGCAGCCAAGAGGGCTACTATGGCTACACCTTC.

This chain connects TRBV2 to TRBJ2-7, with 11 nucleotides matching TRBD2. The CDR3 covers 17 residues. Trimming at V came to 8 bases and at J to 7 bases, leaving 19 bases not matched to a gene. Germline V gene data show CDR1 as SNHLY and CDR2 as FYNNEI. The CDR3 reads CASADLSGLAVWYEQYF. The DNA of the CDR3 is TGTGCCAGCGCAGATCTCTCGGGACTAGCGGTTTGGTATGAGCAGTACTTC.

The rearrangement links TRBV29-1 to TRBJ2-7, with D possibly TRBD2 on 5 matching bases. The CDR3 sequence is 14 residues long. Trimming left V 6 bases short and J 0 bases short, with 15 bases between. Germline lookup yields CDR1 SQVTM and CDR2 ANQGSEA. CDR3 DNA: TGCAGCGTGCAAGACCCTCGGGGCTCCTACGAGCAGTACTTC. It translates to CSVQDPRGSYEQYF.